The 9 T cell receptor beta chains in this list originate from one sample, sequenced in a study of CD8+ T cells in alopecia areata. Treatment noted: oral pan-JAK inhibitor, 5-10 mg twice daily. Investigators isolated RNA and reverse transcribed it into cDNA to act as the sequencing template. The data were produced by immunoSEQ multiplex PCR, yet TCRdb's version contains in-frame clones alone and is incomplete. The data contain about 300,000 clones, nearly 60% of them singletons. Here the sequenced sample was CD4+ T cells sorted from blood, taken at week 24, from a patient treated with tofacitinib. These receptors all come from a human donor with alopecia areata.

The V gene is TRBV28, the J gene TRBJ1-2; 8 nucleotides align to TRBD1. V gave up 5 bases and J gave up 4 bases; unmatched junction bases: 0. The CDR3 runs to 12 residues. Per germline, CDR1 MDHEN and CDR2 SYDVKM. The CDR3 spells CASSTGGYGYTF. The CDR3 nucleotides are TGTGCCAGCAGTACAGGGGGCTATGGCTACACCTTC.

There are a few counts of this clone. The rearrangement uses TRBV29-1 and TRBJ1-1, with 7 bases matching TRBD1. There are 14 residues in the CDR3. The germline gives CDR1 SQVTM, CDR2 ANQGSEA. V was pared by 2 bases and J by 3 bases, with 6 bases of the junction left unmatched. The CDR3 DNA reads TGCAGCGTTGAACTGCCAGGGGGATACACTGAAGCTTTCTTT. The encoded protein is CSVELPGGYTEAFF.

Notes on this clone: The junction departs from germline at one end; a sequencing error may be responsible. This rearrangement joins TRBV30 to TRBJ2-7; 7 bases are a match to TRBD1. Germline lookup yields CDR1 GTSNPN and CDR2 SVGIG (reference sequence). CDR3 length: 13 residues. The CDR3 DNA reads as TGTGCCTGGAGTGTAAATCGACAGGGATCCCCGGATTTC. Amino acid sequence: CAWSVNRQGSPDF.

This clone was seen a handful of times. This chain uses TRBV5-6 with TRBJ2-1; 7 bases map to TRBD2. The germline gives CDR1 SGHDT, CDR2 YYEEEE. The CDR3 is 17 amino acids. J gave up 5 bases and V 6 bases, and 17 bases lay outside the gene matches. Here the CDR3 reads CASTRGWEGPTNNEQFF. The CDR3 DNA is TGTGCCAGCACCCGCGGTTGGGAGGGCCCGACGAACAATGAGCAGTTCTTC. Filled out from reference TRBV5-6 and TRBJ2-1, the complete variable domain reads DAGVTQSPTHLIKTRGQQVTLRCSPKSGHDTVSWYQQALGQGPQFIFQYYEEEERQRGNFPDRFSGHQFPNYSSELNVNALLLGDSALYLCASTRGWEGPTNNEQFFGPGTRLTVL.

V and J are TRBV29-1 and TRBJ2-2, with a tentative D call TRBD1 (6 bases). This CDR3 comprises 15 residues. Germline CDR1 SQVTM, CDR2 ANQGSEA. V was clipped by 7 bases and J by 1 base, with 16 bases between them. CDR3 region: CSDPRGQENTGELFF. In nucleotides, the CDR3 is TGCAGCGACCCTCGGGGACAAGAGAACACCGGGGAGCTGTTTTTT.

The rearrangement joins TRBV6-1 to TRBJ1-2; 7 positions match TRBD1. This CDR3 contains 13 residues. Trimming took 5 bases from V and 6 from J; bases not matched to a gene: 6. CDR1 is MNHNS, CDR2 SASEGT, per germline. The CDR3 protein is CASSPTGFDGYTF. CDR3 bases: TGTGCCAGCAGTCCGACAGGGTTCGATGGCTACACCTTC.

The CDR3: CASSQVGTVNTEAFF. The CDR3 bases are TGCGCCAGCAGCCAAGTCGGGACAGTGAACACTGAAGCTTTCTTT. This chain joins TRBV4-1 and TRBJ1-1; 7 positions match TRBD1. The CDR3 has 15 amino acids. Germline values: CDR1 MGHRA, CDR2 YSYEKL. Trimming took 1 base from V and 0 from J; bases not matched to a gene: 2.

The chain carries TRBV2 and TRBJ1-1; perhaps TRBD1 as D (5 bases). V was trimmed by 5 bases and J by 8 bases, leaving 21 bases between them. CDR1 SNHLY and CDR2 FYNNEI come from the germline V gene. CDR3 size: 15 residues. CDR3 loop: CASSPNLKGGAEAFF. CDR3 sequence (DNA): TGTGCCAGCAGTCCTAACCTTAAGGGAGGGGCGGAAGCTTTCTTT.

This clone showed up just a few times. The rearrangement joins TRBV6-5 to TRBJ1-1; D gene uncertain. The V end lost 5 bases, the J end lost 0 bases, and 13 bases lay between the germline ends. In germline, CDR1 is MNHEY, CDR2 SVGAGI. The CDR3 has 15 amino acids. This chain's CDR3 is CASSPRGWMNTEAFF. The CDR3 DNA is TGTGCCAGCAGTCCTAGAGGGTGGATGAACACTGAAGCTTTCTTT.